This paragraph reports one T cell receptor (beta chain). Its antigen remains unidentified. This record belongs to a study of naive and memory T cell subsets. Cells stained for CD3, CD4, CD8, CD45RA and CD27 were sorted into four subsets. General study results and limits: No ground truth validated the naive and memory repertoire findings.

Two oligonucleotides, mixed equimolar, formed the beta constant-region primer covering TRBC1 and TRBC2. A 12-nucleotide UMI and the SP2 primer were added to the cDNA 3' end by oligonucleotide ligation. Ligated cDNA was amplified by four rounds of PCR with nested alpha and beta constant-region primers and SP2. MiXCR was run by TCRdb on the UMI-ligation and nested PCR reads, yielding one entry per CDR3 protein. This sample has some 150,000 distinct CDR3 sequences, with about 18% found just once. The germline gives CDR1 DFQATT, CDR2 SNEGSKA (reference sequence). Trimming shortened V by 1 base and J by 6 bases, and 10 bases separated the two germline ends. The CDR3 totals 13 residues.

This chain joins TRBV20-1 and TRBJ2-1; D may be TRBD1 (5 bases). The sample taken for sequencing was naive CD4+ T cells from blood. This sequence was found in a human donor in good health. The CDR3 sequence: CSARVQVGNEQFF. The CDR3 nucleotides read TGCAGTGCTAGAGTACAGGTTGGCAATGAGCAGTTCTTC.